The 8 T cell receptor beta chains below were found in one sample sequenced in a study of blood T cell repertoires in COVID-19. Clones were read by immunoSEQ multiplex PCR, and TCRdb kept only the in-frame ones, dropping some. This sample yields around 360,000 clones, of which approximately 87% are seen a single time; roughly a tenth belongs to the top ten. The sequencing sample was made of peripheral blood. Source of these receptors: a woman aged 25-40 years with COVID-19, enrolled during active disease.

The rearrangement uses TRBV10-1 and TRBJ2-3; the match to TRBD2 covers 7 bases. This CDR3 contains 16 residues. CDR1 is WNHNN and CDR2 is SYGVQD in the germline V gene (reference sequence). Trimming at V came to 0 bases and at J to 2 bases, leaving 5 bases not matched to a gene. Here the CDR3 reads CASSESSSGTTDTQYF. CDR3 in DNA: TGCGCCAGCAGTGAGTCGTCGAGCGGGACCACAGATACGCAGTATTTT.

In its sample, this clone was seen once. This chain uses TRBV7-8 with TRBJ2-5, with 8 bases matching TRBD2. Trimming took 1 base from V and 2 from J; bases not matched to a gene: 6. Germline CDR1 and CDR2: SGHVS and FQNEAQ. The CDR3 extends over 16 amino acids. CDR3 sequence (DNA): TGTGCCAGCAGCTTAGGGGTCGGGAGGGGGCAAGAGACCCAGTACTTC. Its translation: CASSLGVGRGQETQYF.

The rearrangement joins TRBV25-1 to TRBJ2-7, with 8 positions matching TRBD1. V was pared by 5 bases and J by 5 bases, with 8 bases of the junction left unmatched. Germline V gene lookup returns CDR1 MGHDK and CDR2 SYGVNS. CDR3 size: 14 residues. CDR3 amino acids: CASSPTPGQDEQYF. The CDR3 DNA is TGTGCCAGCAGTCCCACTCCGGGACAGGACGAGCAGTACTTC.

This clone showed up just once. The chain links TRBV28 to TRBJ2-3; D is possibly TRBD2 (5 bases). The CDR3 is 16 amino acids. Germline loops: CDR1 MDHEN, CDR2 SYDVKM. Between the trimmed V and J ends, which lost 4 bases and 6 bases, there was a span of 20 bases. For the CDR3, the DNA is TGTGCCAGCAGTTCCGATTTACGGGGTATAAGGGATACGCAGTATTTT. It codes for CASSSDLRGIRDTQYF.

The J gene is TRBJ2-3, the V gene TRBV6-5; D gene ambiguous. Germline loops: CDR1 MNHEY, CDR2 SVGAGI. This CDR3 region has 13 residues. The V end was cut by 6 bases, the J end by 0 bases, with 7 bases between. CDR3 nucleotides: TGTGCCAGCAGGTTAACTAGCACAGATACGCAGTATTTT. It translates to CASRLTSTDTQYF.

This clone has just a few counts. The CDR3 is CASSQDRGQRYGYTF. The DNA of the CDR3 is TGCGCCAGCAGCCAAGACAGGGGACAACGCTATGGCTACACCTTC. This chain links TRBV4-1 with TRBJ1-2; D perhaps matches TRBD1 (6 bases). Between the trimmed V and J ends, which lost 0 bases and 4 bases, there was a span of 12 bases. Germline CDR1 is MGHRA and CDR2 is YSYEKL. The CDR3 length is 15 residues.

The chain carries TRBV4-1 and TRBJ2-5, with D hard to call. V shed 5 bases and J shed 2 bases, with 9 bases lying between them. CDR1 is MGHRA, CDR2 YSYEKL, per germline. The CDR3 has 13 residues. In DNA, the CDR3 is TGCGCCAGCAGCACGACAAGACAAGAGACCCAGTACTTC. As protein: CASSTTRQETQYF.

The chain combines TRBV6-5 with TRBJ2-1; 8 bases map to TRBD2. After removal of 8 bases from V and 13 bases from J, the junction contained 13 bases not matched to a gene. This CDR3 contains 13 residues. Germline CDR1 MNHEY, CDR2 SVGAGI. CDR3 sequence (DNA): TGTGCCAGCGGCTCCTCGGGCGGGAGGCCCCAGTTCTTC. It translates to CASGSSGGRPQFF.